The next 30 T cell receptor beta chains were all read from a single sample in a study of CD8 T cells in Susac syndrome. RNA was extracted with the RNeasy kit, and a quantity of roughly 0.5 to 1 ug was reverse transcribed using random hexamers. TCRdb re-analysed the immunoSEQ multiplex PCR reads in MiXCR, keeping a single row per CDR3 protein. The sample lists a few hundred thousand distinct CDR3 sequences; around 85% were seen once. Sample: CD8+ T cells from PBMCs. Every receptor here comes from a human donor with multiple sclerosis.

The chain recombines TRBV12-3 or TRBV12-4 with TRBJ1-1, with TRBD1 as a possible D gene (5 bases). Trimming pared 1 base from V and 0 bases from J, leaving 6 bases between. This CDR3 has 14 amino acids. The CDR3 protein is CASSLVTVNTEAFF. CDR3 bases: TGTGCCAGCAGTTTAGTGACAGTGAACACTGAAGCTTTCTTT.

The chain links TRBV6-2 or TRBV6-3 to TRBJ1-1; possible D gene TRBD1, 6 bases. The CDR3 totals 12 residues. Per germline, CDR1 MNHEY and CDR2 SVGEGT. V lost 5 bases and J lost 8, with 12 bases in between. CDR3 in DNA: TGTGCCAGCAGTACTTCAGGGGCAGAAGCTTTCTTT. Translation: CASSTSGAEAFF.

In this sample, this clonotype turned up once. The gene calls are TRBV24-1 and TRBJ1-5, with no clear D. The CDR3 is made up of 13 amino acids. V was pared by 5 bases and J by 4 bases, with 8 bases between. CDR1 and CDR2 from the germline V gene are KGHDR and SFDVKD. In nucleotides, the CDR3 is TGTGCCACCAGTGGAGGGAGGAATCAGCCCCAGCATTTT. This gives the protein CATSGGRNQPQHF.

This clonotype was found once. The chain uses TRBV7-9 and TRBJ2-5; D uncertain. Trimming removed 5 bases at V and 5 bases at J, with 18 bases between. The CDR3 is 15 amino acids. Germline assignment: CDR1 SEHNR and CDR2 FQNEAQ (reference sequence). In DNA form, the CDR3 reads TGTGCCAGCAGCCCGCCCCAGACAACCAAGGAGACCCAGTACTTC. Amino acids: CASSPPQTTKETQYF.

This clonotype was seen only once. J is TRBJ2-1 and V is TRBV5-6, with 10 bases lining up with TRBD2. Germline CDR1 SGHDT, CDR2 YYEEEE. Trimming at V came to 4 bases and at J to 4 bases, leaving 5 bases not matched to a gene. This CDR3 is 15 amino acids long. CDR3 protein: CASSPRTSGYNEQFF. DNA of the CDR3: TGTGCCAGCAGCCCGCGGACTAGCGGTTACAATGAGCAGTTCTTC.

This rearrangement joins TRBV7-9 to TRBJ2-1, with D hard to call. V shed 2 bases and J shed 5 bases, with 13 bases lying between them. The germline V gene has CDR1 SEHNR and CDR2 FQNEAQ (reference sequence). This CDR3 region has 15 residues. The CDR3, as DNA: TGTGCCAGCAGCTTATTCCCGAACCAGAACAATGAGCAGTTCTTC. It is translated as CASSLFPNQNNEQFF.

This sequence joins TRBV28 and TRBJ2-7; no definite D call. The CDR3 spans 12 residues. Trimming pared 8 bases from V and 5 bases from J, leaving 13 bases between. CDR1 MDHEN and CDR2 SYDVKM come from the germline V gene. The CDR3: CASVGLGHEQYF. The DNA of the CDR3 is TGTGCCAGCGTCGGGCTGGGCCACGAGCAGTACTTC.

This clonotype was detected only a few times. The chain recombines TRBV7-8 with TRBJ2-1; possibly TRBD2 for D (5 bases). V dropped 2 bases and J dropped 6 bases, with 17 bases sitting between them. The length of the CDR3 is 16 residues. CDR1 SGHVS and CDR2 FQNEAQ come from the germline V gene. The CDR3 coding sequence is TGTGCCAGCAGCTTATTGTGGGAGAGGGTCGGCAATGAGCAGTTCTTC. Protein: CASSLLWERVGNEQFF. Full variable domain (rest looked up from reference TRBV7-8 and TRBJ2-1): GAGVSQSPRYKVAKRGQDVALRCDPISGHVSLFWYQQALGQGPEFLTYFQNEAQLDKSGLPSDRFFAERPEGSVSTLKIQRTQQEDSAVYLCASSLLWERVGNEQFFGPGTRLTVL.

The chain couples TRBV27 to TRBJ1-2; 7 positions agree with TRBD1. CDR1 is MNHEY, CDR2 SMNVEV, per germline (reference sequence). Unmatched junction bases numbered 2, after V lost 2 bases and J lost 5 bases. CDR3 length equals 13 residues. The CDR3 spells CASSLTGAYGYTF. In DNA form, the CDR3 reads TGTGCCAGCAGTTTAACAGGGGCGTATGGCTACACCTTC.

The chain couples TRBV19 to TRBJ1-6; possibly TRBD1 for D (6 bases). The CDR3 totals 13 residues. CDR1 and CDR2 (germline): LNHDA, SQIVND (reference sequence). Trimming shortened V by 3 bases and J by 11 bases, and 11 bases separated the two germline ends. The DNA of the CDR3 is TGTGCCAGTAGTATTCGACAGGAGACACCCCTCCACTTT. Amino acid sequence: CASSIRQETPLHF.

The genes are TRBV3-1 and TRBJ2-2; perhaps TRBD1 as D (6 bases). V was trimmed by 6 bases and J by 3 bases, leaving 14 bases between them. This CDR3 has 15 residues. The V gene's germline CDR1 is LGHDT and CDR2 YNNKEL (reference sequence). CDR3 nucleotide sequence: TGTGCCAGCAGTCTCGGACAGAGCGACACCGGGGAGCTGTTTTTT. Its translation: CASSLGQSDTGELFF.

The chain uses TRBV10-3 and TRBJ2-3; possibly TRBD1 or TRBD2 for D (6 bases each). Germline V gene lookup returns CDR1 ENHRY and CDR2 SYGVKD. This CDR3 contains 17 residues. The V end lost 5 bases, the J end lost 0 bases, and 18 bases lay between the germline ends. This CDR3 reads CAISFLLGGTSTDTQYF. The CDR3 DNA reads TGTGCCATCAGTTTTCTTCTCGGGGGCACGAGCACAGATACGCAGTATTTT.

V and J are TRBV29-1 and TRBJ2-5; D is perhaps TRBD2 (5 bases). Germline V CDR1 and CDR2: SQVTM, ANQGSEA. The V end was cut by 2 bases, the J end by 4 bases, with 8 bases between. The CDR3 length is 12 residues. The CDR3 DNA follows: TGCAGCGTTGAAAGGGAGCGAGAGACCCAGTACTTC. Protein: CSVERERETQYF.

The CDR3 sequence is CASSQSLAGEGKNTQYF. The CDR3 region has the DNA TGCGCCAGCAGCCAGTCGCTAGCGGGAGAAGGGAAGAATACGCAGTATTTT. The rearrangement uses TRBV4-1 and TRBJ2-3, with 10 bases lining up with TRBD2. The CDR3 length is 17 residues. Germline-derived CDR1 and CDR2 are MGHRA and YSYEKL. J was trimmed by 7 bases and V by 3 bases; bases with no gene match: 13.

The CDR3 sequence: CASTAGLAGELFF. CDR3 nucleotides: TGTGCCTCAACCGCGGGGCTCGCGGGGGAGCTGTTTTTT. The J gene is TRBJ2-2, the V gene TRBV3-1; maybe TRBD2 (6 bases). CDR3 length: 13 residues. V lost 11 bases, J lost 8 bases, and 18 bases lay in between. From germline, CDR1 is LGHDT and CDR2 YNNKEL (reference sequence).

This clonotype was detected only a few times. CDR3 region: CASSFGWGDNRRQPQHF. CDR3 coding DNA: TGTGCCAGCAGCTTCGGTTGGGGAGACAACAGACGTCAGCCCCAGCATTTT. The chain recombines TRBV7-9 with TRBJ1-5; D is uncertain. CDR1 is SEHNR and CDR2 is FQNEAQ in the germline V gene (reference sequence). The CDR3 totals 17 residues. The germline V and J ends were trimmed by 3 bases and 6 bases, with 21 bases remaining between them.

In this sample, this clonotype turned up a few times. The V and J genes are TRBV7-9 and TRBJ2-7; 8 bases map to TRBD2. The germline V gene has CDR1 SEHNR and CDR2 FQNEAQ (reference sequence). Germline trimming cut 5 bases from V and 5 bases from J; bases unmatched to any gene: 8. This CDR3 has 14 residues. CDR3 sequence reads: CASSPGLAADEQYF. The CDR3 DNA sequence: TGTGCCAGCAGCCCCGGACTAGCCGCCGACGAGCAGTACTTC.

The chain links TRBV27 to TRBJ2-2; 7 nucleotides align to TRBD2. The CDR3 extends over 14 amino acids. CDR1 and CDR2 (germline): MNHEY, SMNVEV (reference sequence). Losses at the gene ends were 6 bases for V and 6 bases for J; bases not matched to a gene: 7. The chain's CDR3 is CASSAVGRAGELFF. In DNA, the CDR3 is TGTGCCAGCAGCGCGGTAGGGAGGGCCGGGGAGCTGTTTTTT.

The chain couples TRBV4-1 to TRBJ1-1; the match to TRBD1 covers 11 bases. The CDR3 covers 17 residues. With 1 base clipped from V and 3 bases from J, the junction kept 7 bases outside the gene matches. Germline V gene lookup returns CDR1 MGHRA and CDR2 YSYEKL. For the CDR3, the DNA is TGCGCCAGCAGCCAAGTCGGACAGGGGGCTTATTACACTGAAGCTTTCTTT. Amino acids: CASSQVGQGAYYTEAFF.

This sequence joins TRBV6-2 or TRBV6-3 and TRBJ2-5; D remains unclear. The germline gives CDR1 MNHEY, CDR2 SVGEGT. V lost 0 bases to trimming and J lost 1 base, with 6 bases between them. This CDR3 is built from 14 residues. The CDR3 here is CASSYSGPQETQYF. The CDR3 bases are TGTGCCAGCAGTTACTCCGGTCCCCAAGAGACCCAGTACTTC.

This clonotype has only a few counts. The chain employs TRBV6-4 and TRBJ2-2; D might be TRBD1 or TRBD2, each matching 5 bases. The CDR3 consists of 12 residues. Germline lookup yields CDR1 MRHNA and CDR2 SNTAGT. Trimming took 7 bases from V and 6 from J, leaving 9 bases between them. The CDR3 here is CASNQGAGELFF. CDR3 coding DNA: TGTGCCAGCAATCAGGGAGCCGGGGAGCTGTTTTTT.

The rearrangement joins TRBV4-1 to TRBJ1-2, with a possible D match to TRBD1 (6 bases). Germline V gives CDR1 MGHRA, CDR2 YSYEKL. The CDR3 runs 16 residues. V gave up 6 bases and J gave up 0 bases, with 17 bases separating them. CDR3 sequence: CASSLLAGASNYGYTF. The CDR3 DNA sequence: TGCGCCAGCAGTTTATTGGCAGGGGCTTCTAACTATGGCTACACCTTC.

CDR3 residues: CASSGQGGTDTQYF. CDR3 nucleotides: TGTGCCAGCAGTGGGCAGGGAGGAACAGATACGCAGTATTTT. V usage is TRBV2 and J usage is TRBJ2-3; the D gene is possibly TRBD2 (6 bases). The V end was cut by 4 bases, the J end by 3 bases, with 11 bases between. The CDR3 has 14 residues. The germline V gene has CDR1 SNHLY and CDR2 FYNNEI.

This sequence joins TRBV6-2 or TRBV6-3 and TRBJ2-3; tentatively, D is TRBD2 (6 bases). The CDR3 consists of 16 residues. V lost 2 bases and J 3 bases, leaving 15 bases between the germline ends. CDR1 is MNHEY, CDR2 SVGEGT, per germline. The CDR3 sequence is CASSYPTGERTDTQYF. CDR3 nucleotide sequence: TGTGCCAGCAGTTACCCAACGGGAGAGAGGACAGATACGCAGTATTTT.

This chain connects TRBV21-1 to TRBJ2-1; the DNA was not used to check the table's D call, TRBD1. TRBV21-1 is described as a pseudogene. The CDR3 loop spans 13 amino acids. CDR3 coding DNA: TGTGCCAGCAGCAGTTGGGGGGGGAATGAGCAGTTCTTC. Its translation: CASSSWGGNEQFF.

The rearrangement joins TRBV5-4 to TRBJ2-5; no clear D. The germline CDR1 and CDR2 sequences are SGHNT and YYREEE (reference sequence). V was cut by 4 bases and J by 1 base, with 8 bases left in between. This CDR3 has 13 amino acids. The CDR3 loop is CASSQYPQETQYF. The CDR3, as DNA: TGTGCCAGCAGCCAATACCCCCAAGAGACCCAGTACTTC.

The chain employs TRBV6-1 and TRBJ2-5; no firm D call. Per germline, CDR1 MNHNS and CDR2 SASEGT. CDR3 length: 15 residues. V was trimmed by 7 bases and J by 2 bases, leaving 17 bases between them. CDR3 nucleotide sequence: TGTGCCAGCACACTGACTGGAGATGATCAAGAGACCCAGTACTTC. Translated, it gives CASTLTGDDQETQYF.

The chain has TRBV6-2 or TRBV6-3 and TRBJ2-5, with TRBD2 identical over 9 bases. This CDR3 has 15 amino acids. Germline values: CDR1 MNHEY, CDR2 SVGEGT. V lost 6 bases and J lost 2; bases outside the gene matches: 7. DNA of the CDR3: TGTGCCAGCAGATCCGGACTAGCGCTACAAGAGACCCAGTACTTC. Residues: CASRSGLALQETQYF.

The chain recombines TRBV16 with TRBJ1-2, with 7 bases identical to TRBD1. The germline gives CDR1 KGHSY, CDR2 FQNENV. This CDR3 contains 15 residues. Germline trimming cut 0 bases from V and 8 bases from J; bases unmatched to any gene: 9. The CDR3 loop reads CASSQSGQSRRGYTF. CDR3 nucleotide sequence: TGTGCCAGCAGCCAATCGGGACAGAGCAGAAGGGGCTACACCTTC. Based on the CDR3 plus reference TRBV16 and TRBJ1-2, the full variable domain is GEEVAQTPKHLVRGEGQKAKLYCAPIKGHSYVFWYQQVLKNEFKFLISFQNENVFDETGMPKERFSAKCLPNSPCSLEIQATKLEDSAVYFCASSQSGQSRRGYTFGSGTRLTVV.

The rearrangement uses TRBV5-4 and TRBJ1-3; TRBD1 matches at 7 bases. V shed 4 bases, J shed 7 bases, and the junction held 5 bases outside the gene matches. The CDR3 is 13 residues long. Germline assignment: CDR1 SGHNT and CDR2 YYREEE (reference sequence). The CDR3 DNA is TGTGCCAGCAGCCCAGCAGGGGGGAACACCATATATTTT. This sequence encodes CASSPAGGNTIYF.